These 32 T cell receptor beta chains were all obtained from the same sample, sequenced in a study of blood T cells in healthy people across ages. A second PCR of 7 to 11 cycles used a sample-barcoded 5' primer and a J-beta primer mix. In TCRdb, the 5' RACE reads were re-called with MiXCR into one record per CDR3 protein. The table has around 1,800,000 distinct CDR3 sequences, about two fifths seen once. Material for sequencing was blood. The receptors come from a human donor in good health.

The chain employs TRBV4-3 and TRBJ2-2, with a weak D call TRBD1 (6 bases). V dropped 2 bases and J dropped 6 bases, with 13 bases sitting between them. CDR3 size: 15 residues. Germline V gene lookup returns CDR1 LGHNA and CDR2 YSLEER. CDR3 bases: TGCGCCAGCAGCCAACAGGGGTTAGGGGCCGGGGAGCTGTTTTTT. It translates to CASSQQGLGAGELFF.

The chain recombines TRBV9 with TRBJ2-3; tentatively, D is TRBD1 or TRBD2 (6 bases each). Between the trimmed V and J ends, which lost 1 base and 3 bases, there was a span of 12 bases. Germline lookup yields CDR1 SGDLS and CDR2 YYNGEE. This CDR3 comprises 15 residues. The chain's CDR3 is CASSVPSGATDTQYF. Here the CDR3 DNA reads TGTGCCAGCAGCGTACCGTCGGGGGCGACAGATACGCAGTATTTT.

The chain carries TRBV19 and TRBJ1-5, with D possibly TRBD1 on 5 matching bases. The CDR3 is 15 residues long. Trimming took 6 bases from V and 4 from J, leaving 16 bases between them. In germline, CDR1 is LNHDA, CDR2 SQIVND (reference sequence). Written as DNA, the CDR3 is TGTGCCAGTAGGGGGGGGAGGAGGGTTAATCAGCCCCAGCATTTT. Its translation: CASRGGRRVNQPQHF.

This clonotype was detected a few times. The CDR3 region is CSVELWRGSTDTQYF. The CDR3 DNA reads TGCAGCGTTGAACTGTGGCGGGGGAGCACAGATACGCAGTATTTT. The chain carries TRBV29-1 and TRBJ2-3; TRBD2 matches 7 bases. The trim removed 2 bases at V and 0 bases at J, leaving 5 bases unmatched. Germline loops: CDR1 SQVTM, CDR2 ANQGSEA. The CDR3 runs to 15 residues.

This clonotype was picked up a small number of times. V usage is TRBV27 and J usage is TRBJ2-5; 7 bases are a match to TRBD1. The J call may be mistaken, given a closer DNA end match to TRBJ2-1. Germline V lookup: CDR1 MNHEY, CDR2 SMNVEV (reference sequence). The CDR3 has 15 residues. DNA of the CDR3: TGTGCCAGCAGTGACCGGGACAGCTACCAAGAGACCCAGTTCTTC. It yields the protein CASSDRDSYQETQFF.

The chain joins TRBV29-1 to TRBJ2-1; TRBD2 matches 10 bases. The CDR3 spans 13 residues. The J segment lost 3 bases and the V segment lost 7 bases, leaving 3 bases of the junction unmatched. Germline V CDR1 and CDR2: SQVTM, ANQGSEA. The CDR3 DNA reads as TGCAGCGCCGGGACTAGCGACTACAATGAGCAGTTCTTC. This translates into CSAGTSDYNEQFF.

The sample holds a few counts of this clonotype. The chain carries TRBV5-6 and TRBJ2-5, with D unclear. Trimming stripped 2 bases from V and 6 bases from J, with 5 bases between. Germline V gives CDR1 SGHDT, CDR2 YYEEEE. This CDR3 spans 11 amino acids. DNA for the CDR3: TGTGCCAGCAGCTTTACGCAGACCCAGTACTTC. It encodes CASSFTQTQYF.

V gene TRBV20-1 combines with J gene TRBJ2-4; D call uncertain. CDR1 DFQATT and CDR2 SNEGSKA come from the germline V gene (reference sequence). The CDR3 sequence is 12 residues long. Trimming removed 4 bases from V and 1 base from J, with 5 bases in between. The CDR3 nucleotides read TGCAGTGCTACCAGGGCCAAAAACATTCAGTACTTC. Translation gives CSATRAKNIQYF.

The gene calls are TRBV20-1 and TRBJ1-4, with 7 bases aligning to TRBD1. V shed 6 bases, J shed 11 bases, and the junction held 6 bases outside the gene matches. CDR1 and CDR2 (germline): DFQATT, SNEGSKA (reference sequence). The CDR3 runs 11 residues. CDR3: CSAPGQRKLFF. The CDR3 region has the DNA TGCAGTGCCCCGGGACAGAGGAAACTGTTTTTT.

J is TRBJ1-2 and V is TRBV19, with D hard to call. V lost 5 bases, J lost 3 bases, and 13 bases lay in between. Germline V gene lookup returns CDR1 LNHDA and CDR2 SQIVND (reference sequence). This CDR3 spans 14 amino acids. The CDR3 sequence is CASSSGGSYYGYTF. The CDR3 bases are TGTGCCAGTAGTTCTGGTGGTTCTTACTATGGCTACACCTTC.

This clonotype was observed a few times. The chain uses TRBV24-1 and TRBJ2-3; 16 positions agree with TRBD2. Trimming removed 3 bases from V and 0 bases from J; junction bases left unmatched: 11. Germline V CDR1 and CDR2: KGHDR, SFDVKD. This CDR3 comprises 21 residues. The CDR3 region has the DNA TGTGCCACCAGTGATCCGCCCGGGACTAGCGGGGGGGCCCAAAGCACAGATACGCAGTATTTT. This encodes CATSDPPGTSGGAQSTDTQYF.

V gene TRBV20-1 combines with J gene TRBJ2-1, with a possible D match to TRBD2 (6 bases). The CDR3 extends over 15 amino acids. Germline V gene sequence: CDR1 DFQATT, CDR2 SNEGSKA (reference sequence). Trimming removed 0 bases at V and 1 base at J, with 10 bases between. CDR3 residues: CSARETGTSYNEQFF. The CDR3 region has the DNA TGCAGTGCTAGAGAAACCGGGACTTCCTACAATGAGCAGTTCTTC.

The chain has TRBV18 and TRBJ2-5, with D tentatively TRBD1 (6 bases). V was cut by 4 bases and J by 2 bases, with 11 bases left in between. CDR1 is KGHSH and CDR2 is LQKENI in the germline V gene. This CDR3 spans 14 amino acids. CDR3 in amino acids: CASSRWGLQETQYF. CDR3 coding DNA: TGTGCCAGCTCACGTTGGGGGCTGCAAGAGACCCAGTACTTC.

J is TRBJ2-7 and V is TRBV7-9; D may be TRBD2 (6 bases). In germline, CDR1 is SEHNR, CDR2 FQNEAQ (reference sequence). V was clipped by 5 bases and J by 7 bases, with 18 bases between them. The CDR3 extends over 14 amino acids. The CDR3 protein is CASSAGTLLREQYF. DNA for the CDR3: TGTGCCAGCAGCGCCGGGACTCTACTTCGTGAGCAGTACTTC.

This rearrangement joins TRBV20-1 to TRBJ2-5, with 8 nucleotides matching TRBD1. With V trimmed by 4 bases and J by 4 bases, 5 bases remained unmatched. CDR1 and CDR2 (germline): DFQATT, SNEGSKA (reference sequence). The length of the CDR3 is 13 residues. The CDR3 is CSAIYDRGETQYF. DNA of the CDR3: TGCAGTGCTATCTATGACAGGGGAGAGACCCAGTACTTC.

The V call is TRBV27, the J call TRBJ2-3, with D possibly matching TRBD2 (6 bases). Germline CDR1 MNHEY, CDR2 SMNVEV (reference sequence). The V end was cut by 6 bases, the J end by 10 bases, with 11 bases between. This CDR3 has 11 residues. The CDR3 sequence is CASSPGDAQYF. CDR3 bases: TGTGCCAGCAGCCCGGGGGACGCGCAGTATTTT.

The chain uses TRBV2 and TRBJ1-2, with 9 bases identical to TRBD1. The germline gives CDR1 SNHLY, CDR2 FYNNEI. J was trimmed by 4 bases and V by 8 bases; bases with no gene match: 8. The CDR3 runs to 14 residues. CDR3 sequence reads: CASRDRAGGYGYTF. Written as DNA, the CDR3 is TGTGCCAGCCGGGACAGGGCCGGTGGCTATGGCTACACCTTC.

A few counts support this clonotype. V usage is TRBV3-1 and J usage is TRBJ2-3, with 10 bases lining up with TRBD1. CDR3 length equals 12 residues. Unmatched junction bases numbered 4, after V lost 2 bases and J lost 14 bases. Germline values: CDR1 LGHDT, CDR2 YNNKEL (reference sequence). CDR3 sequence reads: CASSQLDRGAYF. CDR3 sequence (DNA): TGTGCCAGCAGCCAACTGGACAGGGGGGCGTATTTT.

On this clonotype: The junction differs from germline at one of its ends, possibly a read error. The rearrangement links TRBV12-3 or TRBV12-4 to TRBJ2-1; 7 bases match TRBD1. The CDR3 is 14 amino acids. The CDR3 region is CASSFDRARNERFF. As DNA, the CDR3 is TGTGCCAGCAGTTTCGACAGGGCCCGCAATGAGCGGTTCTTC.

The chain couples TRBV6-1 to TRBJ1-5; D is unresolved. V lost 6 bases to trimming and J lost 4 bases, with 16 bases between them. The V gene's germline CDR1 is MNHNS and CDR2 SASEGT. This CDR3 has 15 amino acids. The CDR3 here is CASSGAGRRNQPQHF. DNA for the CDR3: TGTGCCAGCAGCGGCGCAGGTCGCCGTAATCAGCCCCAGCATTTT.

This clonotype was recorded once. The rearrangement joins TRBV7-2 to TRBJ2-3, with 9 bases identical to TRBD2. Germline loops: CDR1 SGHTA, CDR2 FQGNSA. The CDR3 has 17 amino acids. V lost 2 bases, J lost 1 base, and 7 bases stayed unmatched. CDR3: CASSLPPSGAGTDTQYF. Here the CDR3 DNA reads TGTGCCAGCAGCTTACCTCCTAGCGGGGCGGGCACAGATACGCAGTATTTT. The whole variable domain, remainder taken from reference TRBV7-2 and TRBJ2-3, is GAGVSQSPSNKVTEKGKDVELRCDPISGHTALYWYRQSLGQGLEFLIYFQGNSAPDKSGLPSDRFSAERTGGSVSTLTIQRTQQEDSAVYLCASSLPPSGAGTDTQYFGPGTRLTVL.

This chain connects TRBV24-1 to TRBJ1-1, with no clear D. Trimming stripped 12 bases from V and 6 bases from J, with 10 bases between. Germline CDR1 and CDR2: KGHDR and SFDVKD. The CDR3 has 10 residues. The CDR3, as DNA: TGTGCCCCCGCCAAGGCTGAAGCTTTCTTT. Protein: CAPAKAEAFF.

Remarks on this clonotype: A much larger clone differs by one base, so this may be a read error. The V call is TRBV7-2, the J call TRBJ1-5, with D perhaps TRBD1 (5 bases). In germline, CDR1 is SGHTA, CDR2 FQGNSA. V was cut by 1 base and J by 6 bases, with 16 bases left in between. The CDR3 is 16 residues long. The CDR3 region has the DNA TGTGCCAGCAGCTTAGAGCCCCTCTCGGGGGGTCAGCCCCAGCATTTT. This encodes CASSLEPLSGGQPQHF. Complete variable domain (other parts from reference TRBV7-2 and TRBJ1-5): GAGVSQSPSNKVTEKGKDVELRCDPISGHTALYWYRQSLGQGLEFLIYFQGNSAPDKSGLPSDRFSAERTGGSVSTLTIQRTQQEDSAVYLCASSLEPLSGGQPQHFGDGTRLSIL.

There are a few counts of this clonotype. V gene TRBV5-5 combines with J gene TRBJ1-1, with D uncertain. The CDR3 totals 11 residues. CDR1 is SGHKS, CDR2 YYEKEE, per germline (reference sequence). Trimming left V 6 bases short and J 3 bases short, with 6 bases between. The CDR3 nucleotides read TGTGCCAGCATTTATGACACTGAAGCTTTCTTT. Translating it yields CASIYDTEAFF.

In this sample, this clonotype turned up a few times. The CDR3 protein is CASSQSVGGPRSETQYF. CDR3 DNA sequence: TGCGCCAGCAGCCAATCGGTTGGGGGTCCACGGTCGGAGACCCAGTACTTC. This chain links TRBV4-3 with TRBJ2-5, with D perhaps being TRBD1 or TRBD2 (5 bases each). Germline loops: CDR1 LGHNA, CDR2 YSLEER. V lost 2 bases and J 5 bases, leaving 21 bases between the germline ends. The CDR3 is 17 amino acids.

The chain employs TRBV20-1 and TRBJ1-2, with TRBD1 as a possible D gene (6 bases). Between the trimmed V and J ends, which lost 5 bases and 4 bases, there was a span of 20 bases. There are 15 residues in the CDR3. Germline CDR1 DFQATT, CDR2 SNEGSKA (reference sequence). DNA for the CDR3: TGCAGTGCTCCGAGTGGGACACGGGGACTCTATGGCTACACCTTC. Protein: CSAPSGTRGLYGYTF.

This clonotype occurred a few times. This chain links TRBV4-1 with TRBJ2-5, with D perhaps TRBD1 (5 bases). The DNA end is more similar to TRBJ2-7, so the J call may be wrong. The CDR3 runs 13 residues. Germline V lookup: CDR1 MGHRA, CDR2 YSYEKL. CDR3 DNA: TGCGCCAGCAGCCAAGATCAGGGTATCGAGCAGTACTTC. As protein: CASSQDQGIEQYF.

This clonotype was recorded a few times. The rearrangement joins TRBV4-3 to TRBJ1-2, with TRBD1 matching over 8 bases. V gave up 4 bases and J gave up 4 bases; unmatched junction bases: 11. The germline V gene has CDR1 LGHNA and CDR2 YSLEER. This CDR3 has 16 amino acids. CDR3 in DNA: TGCGCCAGCAGCCCAGAAGCTCGACAGGGGAGCTATGGCTACACCTTC. Translation: CASSPEARQGSYGYTF.

In its sample, this clonotype was seen a few times. This chain joins TRBV28 and TRBJ2-7, with no clear D. The germline V gene encodes CDR1 MDHEN and CDR2 SYDVKM. The V end lost 4 bases, the J end lost 6 bases, and 7 bases lay between the germline ends. This CDR3 has 11 amino acids. The CDR3 here is CASSSNSEQYF. The CDR3 bases are TGTGCCAGCAGTTCTAACAGCGAGCAGTACTTC.

This clonotype was seen repeatedly, ten times or more. V gene TRBV9 combines with J gene TRBJ2-7, with TRBD1 matching 7 bases. This CDR3 has 13 amino acids. Germline V gene data show CDR1 as SGDLS and CDR2 as YYNGEE. V lost 4 bases and J lost 4; bases outside the gene matches: 5. The CDR3 here is CASSTGTDYEQYF. CDR3 DNA: TGTGCCAGCAGCACGGGGACAGATTACGAGCAGTACTTC.

This clonotype appeared once. Since a much larger clone is just one base distant, this may be a read error. As the CDR3 is not closed by the conserved phenylalanine or tryptophan, this likely results from a read error. The genes are TRBV13 and TRBJ2-4, with a weak D call TRBD1 (5 bases). This CDR3 is built from 14 residues. Germline CDR1 and CDR2: PRHDT and FYEKMQ (reference sequence). The V and J ends lost 6 bases and 13 bases respectively, with 22 bases between them. CDR3 bases: TGTGCCAGCAGTCAAAATTCTCAGGGAAGGGTGCAGTACTGC. This sequence encodes CASSQNSQGRVQYC.

The chain links TRBV2 to TRBJ1-2; D might be TRBD1 (5 bases). V lost 6 bases, J lost 8 bases, and 19 bases lay in between. There are 14 residues in the CDR3. CDR1 is SNHLY, CDR2 FYNNEI, per germline. The CDR3 nucleotides read TGTGCCAGCAGCGCGGCCCGGGGCGAGGAGGGCTACACCTTC. Its translation: CASSAARGEEGYTF. The full variable domain, completed using reference TRBV2 and TRBJ1-2, is EPEVTQTPSHQVTQMGQEVILRCVPISNHLYFYWYRQILGQKVEFLVSFYNNEISEKSEIFDDQFSVERPDGSNFTLKIRSTKLEDSAMYFCASSAARGEEGYTFGSGTRLTVV.